The clone carrying this T cell receptor (beta chain) was detected a few times. V gave up 5 bases and J gave up 0 bases; unmatched junction bases: 13. Germline assignment: CDR1 MNHEY and CDR2 SVGAGI. The CDR3 covers 17 residues. TCRdb recomputed calls from the 5' RACE reads with MiXCR, one row per CDR3 protein. The sample lists approximately 210,000 distinct CDR3 sequences, around 30% occurring once. The entry originates in a study of T-cell memory formation after mild COVID-19. This chain uses TRBV6-5 with TRBJ2-7; 7 bases are shared with TRBD2. The sample was PBMCs or a T cell subset sorted from them (not recorded which). The clonotype was recovered from an adult woman who had mild COVID-19 (a few samples of this study predate the infection). Cell type and time point are not known. The CDR3 reads CASSAFFGGGSSYEQYF. CDR3 sequence (DNA): TGTGCCAGCAGTGCCTTCTTTGGCGGGGGTAGCTCCTACGAGCAGTACTTC.